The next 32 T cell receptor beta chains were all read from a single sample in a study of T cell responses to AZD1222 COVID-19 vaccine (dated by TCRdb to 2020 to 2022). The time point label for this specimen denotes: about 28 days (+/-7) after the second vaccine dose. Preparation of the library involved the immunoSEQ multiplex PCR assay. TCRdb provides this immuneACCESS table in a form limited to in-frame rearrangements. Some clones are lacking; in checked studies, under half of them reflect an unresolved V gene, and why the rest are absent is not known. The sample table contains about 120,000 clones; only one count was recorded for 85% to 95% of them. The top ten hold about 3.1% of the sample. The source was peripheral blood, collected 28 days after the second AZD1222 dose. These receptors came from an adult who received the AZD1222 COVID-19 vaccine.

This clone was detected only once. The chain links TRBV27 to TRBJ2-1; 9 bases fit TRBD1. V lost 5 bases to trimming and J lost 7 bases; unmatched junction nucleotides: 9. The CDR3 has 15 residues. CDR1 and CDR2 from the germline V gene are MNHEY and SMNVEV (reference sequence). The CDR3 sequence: CASSNSGTGRNEQFF. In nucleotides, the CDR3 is TGTGCCAGCAGTAACTCCGGGACAGGGCGGAATGAGCAGTTCTTC.

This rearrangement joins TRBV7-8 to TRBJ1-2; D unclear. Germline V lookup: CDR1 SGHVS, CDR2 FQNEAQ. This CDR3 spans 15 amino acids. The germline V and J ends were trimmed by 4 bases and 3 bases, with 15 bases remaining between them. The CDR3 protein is CASSSFGRSDYGYTF. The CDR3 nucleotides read TGTGCCAGCAGCTCCTTCGGACGGTCGGACTATGGCTACACCTTC. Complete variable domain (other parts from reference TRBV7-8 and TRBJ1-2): GAGVSQSPRYKVAKRGQDVALRCDPISGHVSLFWYQQALGQGPEFLTYFQNEAQLDKSGLPSDRFFAERPEGSVSTLKIQRTQQEDSAVYLCASSSFGRSDYGYTFGSGTRLTVV.

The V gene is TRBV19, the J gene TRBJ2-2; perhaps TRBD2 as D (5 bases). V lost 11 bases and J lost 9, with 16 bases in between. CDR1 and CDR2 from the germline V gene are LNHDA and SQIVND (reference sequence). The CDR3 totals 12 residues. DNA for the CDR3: TGTGCCGCGGGTCTTGGCCACCGGGAGCTGTTTTTT. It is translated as CAAGLGHRELFF. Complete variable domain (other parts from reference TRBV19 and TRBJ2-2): DGGITQSPKYLFRKEGQNVTLSCEQNLNHDAMYWYRQDPGQGLRLIYYSQIVNDFQKGDIAEGYSVSREKKESFPLTVTSAQKNPTAFYLCAAGLGHRELFFGEGSRLTVL.

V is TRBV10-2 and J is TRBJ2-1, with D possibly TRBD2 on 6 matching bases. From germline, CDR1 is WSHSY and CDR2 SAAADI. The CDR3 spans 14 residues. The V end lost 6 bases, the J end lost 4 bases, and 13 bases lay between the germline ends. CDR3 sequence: CASSGGLLYNEQFF. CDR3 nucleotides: TGCGCCAGCAGCGGGGGACTCCTATACAATGAGCAGTTCTTC.

The CDR3 coding sequence is TGTGCCAGCAGAATCCTGGGGGAACACACTGAAGCTTTCTTT. It translates to CASRILGEHTEAFF. V usage is TRBV5-4 and J usage is TRBJ1-1, with D possibly being TRBD1 (5 bases). Germline lookup yields CDR1 SGHNT and CDR2 YYREEE (reference sequence). The CDR3 is made up of 14 amino acids. V dropped 5 bases and J dropped 3 bases, with 14 bases sitting between them.

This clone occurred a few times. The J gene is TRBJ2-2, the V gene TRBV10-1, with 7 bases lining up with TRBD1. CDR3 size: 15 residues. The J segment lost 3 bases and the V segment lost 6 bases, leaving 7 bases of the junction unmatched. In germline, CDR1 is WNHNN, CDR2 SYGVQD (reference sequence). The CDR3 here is CASSPGGSDTGELFF. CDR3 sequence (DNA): TGCGCCAGCAGCCCAGGGGGATCTGACACCGGGGAGCTGTTTTTT.

DNA for the CDR3: TGTGCCAGCAGCTTGAGGGACAGGGACACTGAAGCTTTCTTT. This codes for CASSLRDRDTEAFF. The chain couples TRBV5-8 to TRBJ1-1; 9 bases are shared with TRBD1. Unmatched junction bases numbered 1, after V lost 1 base and J lost 3 bases. The length of the CDR3 is 14 residues. Germline V gene sequence: CDR1 SGHTS, CDR2 YDEGEE.

The CDR3 region has the DNA TGTGCCAGCAGCACCGGGACTTATTACGAGCAGTACTTC. The encoded protein is CASSTGTYYEQYF. The J gene is TRBJ2-7, the V gene TRBV5-4, with D possibly TRBD2 on 6 matching bases. The CDR3 length is 13 residues. Germline-derived CDR1 and CDR2 are SGHNT and YYREEE (reference sequence). Trimming shortened V by 4 bases and J by 4 bases, and 12 bases separated the two germline ends.

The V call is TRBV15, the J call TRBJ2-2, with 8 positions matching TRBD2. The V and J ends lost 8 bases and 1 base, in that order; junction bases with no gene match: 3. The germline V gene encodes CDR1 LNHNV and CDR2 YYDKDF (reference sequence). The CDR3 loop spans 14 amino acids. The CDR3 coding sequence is TGTGCCACCGGCGGGACTAGGAACACCGGGGAGCTGTTTTTT. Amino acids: CATGGTRNTGELFF.

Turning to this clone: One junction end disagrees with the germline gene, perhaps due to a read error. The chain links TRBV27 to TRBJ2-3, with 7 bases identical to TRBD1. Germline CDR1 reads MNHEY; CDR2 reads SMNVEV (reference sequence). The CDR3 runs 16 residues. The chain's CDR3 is CASSSASEGGTDTQYF. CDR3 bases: TGTGCCAGCAGTTCGGCCTCTGAAGGGGGCACGGATACGCAGTATTTT.

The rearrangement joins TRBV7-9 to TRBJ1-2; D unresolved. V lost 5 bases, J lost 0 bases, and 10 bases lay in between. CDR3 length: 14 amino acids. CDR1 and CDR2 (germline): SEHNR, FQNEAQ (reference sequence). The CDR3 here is CASSPPFPNYGYTF. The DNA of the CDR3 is TGTGCCAGCAGCCCACCCTTTCCTAACTATGGCTACACCTTC.

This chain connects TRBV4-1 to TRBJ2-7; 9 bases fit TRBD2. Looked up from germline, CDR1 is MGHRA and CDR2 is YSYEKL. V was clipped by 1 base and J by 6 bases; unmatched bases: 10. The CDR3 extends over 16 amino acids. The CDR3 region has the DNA TGCGCCAGCAGCCAAGGATATAGCGGGAGTCGAGGCGAGCAGTACTTC. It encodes CASSQGYSGSRGEQYF.

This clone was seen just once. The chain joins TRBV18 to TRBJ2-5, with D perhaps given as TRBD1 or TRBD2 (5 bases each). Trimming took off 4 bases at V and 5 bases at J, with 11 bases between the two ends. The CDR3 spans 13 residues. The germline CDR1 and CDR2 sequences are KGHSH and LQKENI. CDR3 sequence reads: CASSRDERETQYF. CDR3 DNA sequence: TGTGCCAGCTCACGGGACGAGAGGGAGACCCAGTACTTC.

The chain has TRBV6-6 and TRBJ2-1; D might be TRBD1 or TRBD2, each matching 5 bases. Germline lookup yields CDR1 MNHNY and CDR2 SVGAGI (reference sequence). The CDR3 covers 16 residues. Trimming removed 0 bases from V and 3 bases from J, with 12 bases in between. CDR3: CASSYSGRVDYNEQFF. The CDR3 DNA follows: TGTGCCAGCAGTTACTCGGGGCGGGTCGACTACAATGAGCAGTTCTTC.

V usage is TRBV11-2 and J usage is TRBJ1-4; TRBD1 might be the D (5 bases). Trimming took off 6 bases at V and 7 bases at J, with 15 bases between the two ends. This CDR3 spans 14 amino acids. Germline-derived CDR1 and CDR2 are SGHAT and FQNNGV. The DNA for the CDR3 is TGTGCCAGCAGTCGGGGCCAGGGAAGTGAAAAACTGTTTTTT. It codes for CASSRGQGSEKLFF.

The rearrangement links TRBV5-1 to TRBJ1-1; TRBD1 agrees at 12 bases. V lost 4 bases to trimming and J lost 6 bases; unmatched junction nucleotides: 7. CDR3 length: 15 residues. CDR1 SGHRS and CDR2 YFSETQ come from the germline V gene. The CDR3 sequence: CASSTTGTGGSEAFF. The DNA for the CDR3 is TGCGCCAGCAGCACAACCGGGACAGGGGGCTCTGAAGCTTTCTTT.

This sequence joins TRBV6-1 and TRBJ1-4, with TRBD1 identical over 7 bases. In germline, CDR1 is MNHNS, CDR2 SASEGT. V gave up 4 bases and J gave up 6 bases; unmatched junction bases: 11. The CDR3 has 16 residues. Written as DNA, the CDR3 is TGTGCCAGCAGTGGAGCGGACAGGTCCTTCGATGAAAAACTGTTTTTT. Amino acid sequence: CASSGADRSFDEKLFF.

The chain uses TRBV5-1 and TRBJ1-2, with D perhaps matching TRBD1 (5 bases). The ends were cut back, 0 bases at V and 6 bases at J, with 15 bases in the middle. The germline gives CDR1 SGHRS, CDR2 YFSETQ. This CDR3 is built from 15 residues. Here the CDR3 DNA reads TGCGCCAGCAGCTTGGCCGGGAGCAGGGAACATGGCTACACCTTC. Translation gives CASSLAGSREHGYTF.

CDR3 sequence: CASSLDRGATEAFF. The CDR3, as DNA: TGTGCCAGCAGTTTGGACAGGGGAGCCACTGAAGCTTTCTTT. This chain joins TRBV7-6 and TRBJ1-1; 9 positions agree with TRBD1. Trimming removed 6 bases from V and 4 bases from J; junction bases left unmatched: 6. The CDR3 runs to 14 residues. The V gene's germline CDR1 is SGHVS and CDR2 FNYEAQ.

The CDR3 is CASSYRDRVADTQYF. The CDR3 region has the DNA TGCGCCAGCAGTTACCGGGACAGGGTGGCAGATACGCAGTATTTT. The chain is built from TRBV5-1 and TRBJ2-3; 9 positions match TRBD1. The CDR3 consists of 15 residues. The ends lost 5 bases at V and 4 bases at J; junction bases unmatched: 8. CDR1 is SGHRS, CDR2 YFSETQ, per germline.

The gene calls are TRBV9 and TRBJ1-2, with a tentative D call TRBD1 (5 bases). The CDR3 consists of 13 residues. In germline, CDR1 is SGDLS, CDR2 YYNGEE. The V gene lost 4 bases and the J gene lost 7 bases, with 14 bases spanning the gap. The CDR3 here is CASSPRGVGGYTF. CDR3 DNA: TGTGCCAGCAGCCCCCGGGGGGTCGGTGGCTACACCTTC. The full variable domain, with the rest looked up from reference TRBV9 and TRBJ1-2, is DSGVTQTPKHLITATGQRVTLRCSPRSGDLSVYWYQQSLDQGLQFLIQYYNGEERAKGNILERFSAQQFPDLHSELNLSSLELGDSALYFCASSPRGVGGYTFGSGTRLTVV.

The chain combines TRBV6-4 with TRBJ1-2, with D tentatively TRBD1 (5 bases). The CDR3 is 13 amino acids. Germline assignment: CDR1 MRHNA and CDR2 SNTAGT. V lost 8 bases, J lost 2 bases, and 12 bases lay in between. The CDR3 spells CASPQGPNYGYTF. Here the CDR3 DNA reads TGTGCCAGCCCCCAGGGTCCGAACTATGGCTACACCTTC.

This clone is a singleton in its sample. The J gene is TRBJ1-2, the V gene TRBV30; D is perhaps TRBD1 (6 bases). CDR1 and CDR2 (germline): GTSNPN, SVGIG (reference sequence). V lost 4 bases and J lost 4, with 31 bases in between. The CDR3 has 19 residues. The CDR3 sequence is CAWTPGDGAGAFRGYGYTF. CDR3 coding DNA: TGTGCCTGGACTCCAGGGGACGGGGCAGGGGCTTTTCGGGGCTATGGCTACACCTTC.

The CDR3 protein is CASSLVYYNEQFF. The DNA for the CDR3 is TGCGCCAGCAGCTTGGTATATTACAATGAGCAGTTCTTC. The chain employs TRBV5-1 and TRBJ2-1; no firm D call. The CDR3 contains 13 residues. The V and J ends lost 0 bases and 4 bases respectively, with 5 bases between them. CDR1 SGHRS and CDR2 YFSETQ come from the germline V gene.

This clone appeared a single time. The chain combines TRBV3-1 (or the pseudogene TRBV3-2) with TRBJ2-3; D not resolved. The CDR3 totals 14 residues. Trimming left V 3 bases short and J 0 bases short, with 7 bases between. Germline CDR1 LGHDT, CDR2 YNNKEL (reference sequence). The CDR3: CASSHTSSTDTQYF. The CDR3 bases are TGTGCCAGCAGCCACACATCCAGCACAGATACGCAGTATTTT.

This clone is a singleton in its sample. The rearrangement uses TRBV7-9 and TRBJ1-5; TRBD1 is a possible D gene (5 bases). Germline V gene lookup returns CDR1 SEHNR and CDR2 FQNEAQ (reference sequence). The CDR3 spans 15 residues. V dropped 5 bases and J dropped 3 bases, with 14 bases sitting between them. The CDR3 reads CASSPPGHTNQPQHF. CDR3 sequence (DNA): TGTGCCAGCAGCCCACCCGGACATACCAATCAGCCCCAGCATTTT.

CDR3 nucleotides: TGTGCCAGCAGTCCCTACCTGGGGCAAGGCTCTGGGGCCAACGTCCTGACTTTC. Translated: CASSPYLGQGSGANVLTF. This chain connects TRBV27 to TRBJ2-6, with a tentative D call TRBD1 (5 bases). Trimming took off 5 bases at V and 0 bases at J, with 17 bases between the two ends. The CDR3 contains 18 residues. From germline, CDR1 is MNHEY and CDR2 SMNVEV (reference sequence).

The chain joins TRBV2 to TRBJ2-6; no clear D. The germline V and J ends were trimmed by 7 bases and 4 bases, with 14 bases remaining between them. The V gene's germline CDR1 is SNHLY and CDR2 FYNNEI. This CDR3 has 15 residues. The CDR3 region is CASTTLGTGANVLTF. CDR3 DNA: TGTGCCAGCACCACTCTGGGAACCGGGGCCAACGTCCTGACTTTC.

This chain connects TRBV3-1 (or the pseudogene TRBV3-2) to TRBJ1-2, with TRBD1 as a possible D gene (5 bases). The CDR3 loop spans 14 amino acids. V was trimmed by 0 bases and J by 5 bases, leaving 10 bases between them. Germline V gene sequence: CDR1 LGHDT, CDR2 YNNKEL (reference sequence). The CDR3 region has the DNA TGTGCCAGCAGCCAAGATGGTTCAGGGTATGGCTACACCTTC. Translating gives CASSQDGSGYGYTF.

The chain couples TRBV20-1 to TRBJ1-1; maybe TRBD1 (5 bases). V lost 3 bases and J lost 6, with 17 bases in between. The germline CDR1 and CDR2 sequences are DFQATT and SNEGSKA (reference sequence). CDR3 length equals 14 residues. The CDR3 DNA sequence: TGCAGTGCTAGTAGTGGGGGAAATGTGGCTGAAGCTTTCTTT. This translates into CSASSGGNVAEAFF.

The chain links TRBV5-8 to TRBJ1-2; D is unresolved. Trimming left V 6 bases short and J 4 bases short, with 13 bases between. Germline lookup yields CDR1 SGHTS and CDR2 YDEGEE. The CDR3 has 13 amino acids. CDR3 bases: TGTGCCAGCACTCTACCGGGCCTCTATGGCTACACCTTC. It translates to CASTLPGLYGYTF.

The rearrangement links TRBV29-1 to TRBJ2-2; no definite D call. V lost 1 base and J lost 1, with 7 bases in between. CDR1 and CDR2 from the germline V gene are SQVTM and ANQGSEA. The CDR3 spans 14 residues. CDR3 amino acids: CSVEGRRNTGELFF. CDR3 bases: TGCAGCGTTGAAGGACGGAGGAACACCGGGGAGCTGTTTTTT.